This T cell receptor (beta chain) was recovered during a study of cytomegalovirus exposure and HLA in healthy donors. Overall study findings and caveats: The classifier reportedly diagnosed cytomegalovirus status with high specificity and sensitivity.

Germline V lookup: CDR1 MDHEN, CDR2 SYDVKM. V gave up 3 bases and J gave up 3 bases, with 23 bases separating them. The CDR3 runs 18 residues. Sequencing used immunoSEQ multiplex PCR; TCRdb keeps in-frame clones, though not all of them. The sample lists some 260,000 clones; about 90% were seen once. Worth noting for this clone: What it binds is not known.

Sequenced input: PBMCs. The chain carries TRBV28 and TRBJ2-5, with TRBD1 as a possible D gene (5 bases). The TCR comes from a man between 18 and 29 years old in good health and CMV-seropositive. The CDR3 sequence is CASSLLILGQVVEETQYF. CDR3 DNA: TGTGCCAGCAGTTTGCTCATCTTGGGGCAGGTCGTCGAAGAGACCCAGTACTTC.